The present T cell receptor (beta chain) was sequenced within a study of tumor and adjacent non-tumor tissue in lung cancer (dated by TCRdb to about 2018). In the study overall: Patients with adenocarcinoma (12), squamous cell carcinoma (2) and small cell lung cancer (1) were included in the cohort. The approximately 15 patients were aged about 30 to 76 years, included ten or so men and 5 women, and had TNM stage I to III disease. A total of 95 million to 150 million productive TCRbeta reads were generated by sequencing, corresponding to an average of around 4 million reads per sample. TCRbeta CDR3 sequencing was performed on a few dozen paired specimens, with one tumor sample and one normal lung sample collected per patient. Bulk TCRbeta repertoires were compared between lung tumor tissue and matched distant non-tumor lung tissue obtained from around 14 lung cancer patients. The paper's findings and limits, for the study overall: TCR diversity was significantly higher in younger patients, and greater tumor TCR diversity was associated with shorter overall survival and shorter disease-free survival. TCR diversity (inverse Simpson) was significantly higher in tumor than in normal lung tissue (about 400 vs 150, P = 0.0075, Mann-Whitney U test). The top 100 clones accounted for a significantly larger cumulative portion of the repertoire in normal lung than in tumor tissue. Neither the sequencing platform nor unique molecular identifiers are named or mentioned anywhere in the methods. Because peripheral blood was not sequenced, the blood TCRbeta repertoires of the lung cancer patients in the study went unexamined. With only approximately 15 patients in the cohort, the authors noted that larger samples and more detailed clinical data are needed.

The germline V end is reduced by 6 bases and the J end by 2 bases; junction bases left unmatched: 7. According to the germline V gene, CDR1 reads SGHDT and CDR2 reads YYEEEE. Counted from cysteine to phenylalanine, this CDR3 has 14 amino acids. Only CDR3 DNA is held: 42 bases, read in frame from base 1. This clonotype was recorded at least ten times. The antigen it binds to is not known. The sample holds no much larger clone one base away, and base qualities are not on file. Libraries were constructed by multiplex PCR. Reads for this sample came from an Illumina HiSeq 2500. TCRbeta libraries were constructed through three rounds of nested PCR with primers (Table S4) according to protocols modified from ARM-PCR. PCR products of 200-500 bp were gel-excised and purified with the QIAquick gel extraction kit before sequencing. On the authors' methods: Reads were cleaned using Trimmomatic, were merged into complete CDR3 sequences using FLASH, and were assigned to V(D)J germline segments using MiTCR. Clonal diversity was calculated as the inverse Simpson's index using VDJtools. A read counted as productive if the sequence was in-frame and lacked a premature stop codon. TCRdb reran the public reads through fastp at Q25 and MiXCR, keeping productive beta chains. Duplicate CDR3 protein sequences are folded into a single record with the most common DNA and genes. TCRdb, rather than the study authors, made the V and J calls. This sample holds roughly 120,000 distinct CDR3 sequences; roughly 80% were observed only once. The ten largest make up 37% of the sample.

Bulk unsorted tissue served as the source for RNA extraction, and RNA quality was assessed using a NanoDrop ND-1000 and an Agilent 2100. Donors were newly diagnosed lung cancer patients admitted for thoracic surgery in China between August and November 2014, without prior chemotherapy. Patients with previous radiotherapy or chemotherapy, or with another concurrent cancer, were excluded from the study. Pieces of surgical tissue measuring roughly 1-2 cm3 were kept in RNAlater solution and stored at -80 degrees C until use. Sequencing was carried out using lung tumor tissue. Recombination linked TRBV5-6 to TRBJ2-7; 8 central nucleotides agree with TRBD2. This sequence originates from a woman aged 55-70 years with non-small cell lung cancer. The DNA is as follows: TGTGCCAGCACACCGGGACTAGGGGCCTACGAGCAGTACTTC. Its coded protein is CASTPGLGAYEQYF.